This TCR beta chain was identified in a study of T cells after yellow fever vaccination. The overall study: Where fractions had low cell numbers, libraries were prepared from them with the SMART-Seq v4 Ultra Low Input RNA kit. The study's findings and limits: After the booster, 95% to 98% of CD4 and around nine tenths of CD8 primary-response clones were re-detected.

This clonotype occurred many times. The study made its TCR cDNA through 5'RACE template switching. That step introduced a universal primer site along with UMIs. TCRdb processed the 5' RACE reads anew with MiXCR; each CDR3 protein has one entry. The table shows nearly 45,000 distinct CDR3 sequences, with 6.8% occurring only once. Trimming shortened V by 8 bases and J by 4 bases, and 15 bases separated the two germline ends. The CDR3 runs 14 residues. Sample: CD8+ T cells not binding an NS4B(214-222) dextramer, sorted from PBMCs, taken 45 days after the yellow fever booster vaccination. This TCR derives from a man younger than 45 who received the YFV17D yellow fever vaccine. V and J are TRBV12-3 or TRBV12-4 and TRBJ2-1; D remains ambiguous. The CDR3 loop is CASLFVDSYNEQFF. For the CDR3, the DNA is TGTGCCAGCCTCTTTGTCGACTCTTACAATGAGCAGTTCTTC.